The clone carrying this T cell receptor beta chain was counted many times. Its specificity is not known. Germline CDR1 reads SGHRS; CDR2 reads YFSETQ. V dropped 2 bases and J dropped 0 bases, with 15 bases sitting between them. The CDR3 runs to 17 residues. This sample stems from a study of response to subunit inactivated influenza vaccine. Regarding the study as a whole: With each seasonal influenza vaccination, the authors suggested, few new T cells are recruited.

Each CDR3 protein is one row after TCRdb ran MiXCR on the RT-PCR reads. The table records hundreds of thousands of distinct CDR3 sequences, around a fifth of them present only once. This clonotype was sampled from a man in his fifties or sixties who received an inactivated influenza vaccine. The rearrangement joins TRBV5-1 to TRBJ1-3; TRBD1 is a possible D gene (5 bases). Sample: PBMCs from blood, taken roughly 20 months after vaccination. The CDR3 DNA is TGCGCCAGCAGCTTCGGGACTCTCGATCCCTCTGGAAACACCATATATTTT. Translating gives CASSFGTLDPSGNTIYF.